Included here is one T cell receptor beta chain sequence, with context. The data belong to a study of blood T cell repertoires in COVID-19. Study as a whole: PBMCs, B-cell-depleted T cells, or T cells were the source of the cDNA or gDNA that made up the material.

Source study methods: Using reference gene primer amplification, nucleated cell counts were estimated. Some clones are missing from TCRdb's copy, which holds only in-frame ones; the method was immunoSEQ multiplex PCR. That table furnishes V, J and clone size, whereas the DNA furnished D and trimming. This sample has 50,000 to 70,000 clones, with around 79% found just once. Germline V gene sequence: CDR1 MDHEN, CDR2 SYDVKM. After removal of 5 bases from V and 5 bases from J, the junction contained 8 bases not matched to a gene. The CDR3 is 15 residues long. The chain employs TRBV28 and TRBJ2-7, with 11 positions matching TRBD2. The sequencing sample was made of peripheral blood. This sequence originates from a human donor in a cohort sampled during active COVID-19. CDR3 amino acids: CASSPRLAGPNEQYF. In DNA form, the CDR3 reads TGTGCCAGCAGTCCTCGACTAGCGGGGCCCAACGAGCAGTACTTC. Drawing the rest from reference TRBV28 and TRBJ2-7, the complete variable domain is DVKVTQSSRYLVKRTGEKVFLECVQDMDHENMFWYRQDPGLGLRLIYFSYDVKMKEKGDIPEGYSVSREKKERFSLILESASTNQTSMYLCASSPRLAGPNEQYFGPGTRLTVT.